In this sample, the clone carrying this T cell receptor beta chain turned up many times. The CDR3 has 15 amino acids. Germline CDR1 SQVTM, CDR2 ANQGSEA. Unmatched junction bases numbered 13, after V lost 3 bases and J lost 8 bases. TCRdb re-derived calls from the 5' RACE reads in MiXCR, one entry per CDR3 protein. The sample carries about 70,000 distinct CDR3 sequences, 12% recorded once. These data belong to a study of early T cells in non-severe SARS-CoV-2 infection. The sequencing input was whole blood. The TCR sequence derives from an adult who was a healthcare worker with PCR-confirmed SARS-CoV-2 infection or an uninfected control (not recorded which). The genes are TRBV29-1 and TRBJ1-2; 9 bases align to TRBD1. The CDR3 spells CSVEDAGTGTVGYTF. The CDR3 bases are TGCAGCGTTGAGGATGCCGGGACAGGGACTGTCGGCTACACCTTC.